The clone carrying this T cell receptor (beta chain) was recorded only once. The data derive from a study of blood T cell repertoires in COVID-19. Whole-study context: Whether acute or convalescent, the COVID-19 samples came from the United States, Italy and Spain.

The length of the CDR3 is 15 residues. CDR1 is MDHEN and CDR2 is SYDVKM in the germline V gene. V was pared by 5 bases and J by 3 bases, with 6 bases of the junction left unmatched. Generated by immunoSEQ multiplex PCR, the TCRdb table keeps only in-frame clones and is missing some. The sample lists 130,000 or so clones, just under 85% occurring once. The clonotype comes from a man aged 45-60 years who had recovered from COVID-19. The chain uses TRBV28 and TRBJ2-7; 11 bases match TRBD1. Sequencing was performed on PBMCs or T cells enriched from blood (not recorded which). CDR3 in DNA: TGTGCCAGCAGTCCCGGACAGGGGGCTGTCTACGAGCAGTACTTC. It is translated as CASSPGQGAVYEQYF. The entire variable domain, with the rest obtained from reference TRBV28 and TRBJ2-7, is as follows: DVKVTQSSRYLVKRTGEKVFLECVQDMDHENMFWYRQDPGLGLRLIYFSYDVKMKEKGDIPEGYSVSREKKERFSLILESASTNQTSMYLCASSPGQGAVYEQYFGPGTRLTVT.